A single sample gave rise to the 31 T cell receptor beta chains below, sequenced in a study of early stage breast cancer tumors. TCRdb keeps only in-frame clones here, not all; method: immunoSEQ multiplex PCR. The table shows fewer than 50,000 clones, with about two thirds occurring only once. What was sequenced was blood. These receptor sequences come from a person aged 50 to 59 with breast cancer.

This sequence joins TRBV2 and TRBJ1-1, with TRBD1 matching over 12 bases. This CDR3 has 15 amino acids. Germline-derived CDR1 and CDR2 are SNHLY and FYNNEI. V lost 6 bases and J lost 1; bases outside the gene matches: 3. The CDR3: CASRGQGAANTEAFF. CDR3 DNA: TGTGCCAGCAGGGGACAGGGGGCGGCGAACACTGAAGCTTTCTTT.

The chain couples TRBV10-1 to TRBJ2-2; the D is unclear. From germline, CDR1 is WNHNN and CDR2 SYGVQD (reference sequence). V lost 3 bases, J lost 0 bases, and 8 bases lay in between. The CDR3 loop spans 15 amino acids. In DNA form, the CDR3 reads TGCGCCAGCAGTGACAGTACCGCGAACACCGGGGAGCTGTTTTTT. It is translated as CASSDSTANTGELFF.

The rearrangement joins TRBV7-8 to TRBJ2-7; D possibly corresponds to TRBD2 (6 bases). V was trimmed by 1 base and J by 3 bases, leaving 7 bases between them. The CDR3 has 13 residues. Germline V gene sequence: CDR1 SGHVS, CDR2 FQNEAQ. Here the CDR3 reads CASSLDGGYEQYF. CDR3 coding DNA: TGTGCCAGCAGCTTAGACGGGGGCTACGAGCAGTACTTC.

The chain combines TRBV7-6 with TRBJ2-1; TRBD2 matches 9 bases. The CDR3 has 16 amino acids. V shed 2 bases, J shed 8 bases, and the junction held 10 bases outside the gene matches. Germline values: CDR1 SGHVS, CDR2 FNYEAQ. The CDR3 region has the DNA TGTGCCAGCAGCTTATCTAGCAGCGGGGGGAATTATGAGCAGTTCTTC. Translated: CASSLSSSGGNYEQFF.

For the CDR3, the DNA is TGTGCCATCAGTGAGGGCGGGAGGACCTACAATGAGCAGTTCTTC. It is translated as CAISEGGRTYNEQFF. V usage is TRBV10-3 and J usage is TRBJ2-1, with 8 bases identical to TRBD2. Germline CDR1 is ENHRY and CDR2 is SYGVKD. The CDR3 totals 15 residues. Trimming at V came to 2 bases and at J to 2 bases, leaving 2 bases not matched to a gene.

The CDR3 coding sequence is TGCGCCAGCAGCTATAAGACAGGAAGCACAGATACGCAGTATTTT. It specifies CASSYKTGSTDTQYF. This chain links TRBV5-1 with TRBJ2-3; D is possibly TRBD1 (6 bases). The CDR3 loop spans 15 amino acids. CDR1 SGHRS and CDR2 YFSETQ come from the germline V gene. V shed 3 bases and J shed 0 bases, with 11 bases lying between them.

The chain carries TRBV19 and TRBJ1-1; D remains ambiguous. Germline lookup yields CDR1 LNHDA and CDR2 SQIVND (reference sequence). The CDR3 runs to 13 residues. With 3 bases removed from V and 1 base from J, the gap between germline ends came to 6 bases. CDR3 sequence (DNA): TGTGCCAGTAGTATCTCCGGGAACACTGAAGCTTTCTTT. Its protein is CASSISGNTEAFF.

The J gene is TRBJ2-5, the V gene TRBV9; D is possibly TRBD2 (7 bases). The CDR3 is 15 amino acids. Trimming pared 4 bases from V and 1 base from J, leaving 14 bases between. Germline-derived CDR1 and CDR2 are SGDLS and YYNGEE. DNA for the CDR3: TGTGCCAGCAGCCAGTTCGCGGGGGCCCAAGAGACCCAGTACTTC. Protein sequence: CASSQFAGAQETQYF.

This clone has just a few counts. V is TRBV5-3 and J is TRBJ1-1; D gene uncertain. TRBV5-3 carries the ORF label, with uncertain function. The CDR3 runs to 13 residues. V was trimmed by 7 bases and J by 4 bases, leaving 14 bases between them. Written as DNA, the CDR3 is TGTGCCAGACCGCCCAGCGGAAGCACTGAAGCTTTCTTT. Its translation: CARPPSGSTEAFF.

The chain's CDR3 is CASSFGVSGNTIYF. The CDR3, as DNA: TGTGCCAGCAGCTTTGGAGTCTCTGGAAACACCATATATTTT. V is TRBV9 and J is TRBJ1-3; D not resolved. Trimming removed 4 bases from V and 0 bases from J, with 8 bases in between. Looked up from germline, CDR1 is SGDLS and CDR2 is YYNGEE. This CDR3 comprises 14 residues. Looking up the rest from reference TRBV9 and TRBJ1-3 gives the full variable domain: DSGVTQTPKHLITATGQRVTLRCSPRSGDLSVYWYQQSLDQGLQFLIQYYNGEERAKGNILERFSAQQFPDLHSELNLSSLELGDSALYFCASSFGVSGNTIYFGEGSWLTVV.

The chain has TRBV27 and TRBJ2-7; 9 positions match TRBD1. Trimming cost V 5 bases and J 6 bases; bases outside gene matches: 8. CDR1 MNHEY and CDR2 SMNVEV come from the germline V gene (reference sequence). The CDR3 totals 14 residues. In DNA form, the CDR3 reads TGTGCCAGCAGTCCTGGACAGGGGACAAGCGAGCAGTACTTC. Its protein product is CASSPGQGTSEQYF.

The chain is built from TRBV6-1 and TRBJ1-5; a possible D gene is TRBD1 (6 bases). Trimming removed 3 bases at V and 7 bases at J, with 13 bases between. This CDR3 contains 14 residues. The V gene's germline CDR1 is MNHNS and CDR2 SASEGT. DNA for the CDR3: TGTGCCAGCAGTGATTCGGGGGGCGGGCAGCCCCAGCATTTT. Amino acids: CASSDSGGGQPQHF.

The V gene is TRBV7-8, the J gene TRBJ2-1; tentatively, D is TRBD2 (5 bases). CDR1 and CDR2 from the germline V gene are SGHVS and FQNEAQ. V was clipped by 5 bases and J by 5 bases, with 10 bases between them. CDR3 length equals 13 residues. CDR3 nucleotides: TGTGCCAGCAGCCTCACTAGAGACAATGAGCAGTTCTTC. Its protein product is CASSLTRDNEQFF.

V is TRBV7-2 and J is TRBJ1-1; possibly TRBD1 for D (5 bases). Germline CDR1 and CDR2: SGHTA and FQGNSA. Deletions cut 5 bases from V and 3 bases from J, with 19 bases between. The length of the CDR3 is 16 residues. CDR3 sequence reads: CASSRYSPREDTEAFF. The CDR3 DNA sequence: TGTGCCAGCAGCCGTTACTCTCCCAGGGAGGACACTGAAGCTTTCTTT.

This chain uses TRBV18 with TRBJ1-3; TRBD1 matches 8 bases. This CDR3 spans 15 amino acids. The V gene end was trimmed by 3 bases and the J gene end by 2 bases; junction bases not matched to a gene: 3. From germline, CDR1 is KGHSH and CDR2 LQKENI. The CDR3 DNA is TGTGCCAGCTCACCTGGGACAGGTACTGGAAACACCATATATTTT. Translation: CASSPGTGTGNTIYF. Full variable domain (missing parts from reference TRBV18 and TRBJ1-3): NAGVMQNPRHLVRRRGQEARLRCSPMKGHSHVYWYRQLPEEGLKFMVYLQKENIIDESGMPKERFSAEFPKEGPSILRIQQVVRGDSAAYFCASSPGTGTGNTIYFGEGSWLTVV.

The rearrangement uses TRBV7-2 and TRBJ1-1, with unresolved D. The CDR3 has 13 residues. V lost 1 base and J lost 8, with 11 bases in between. Looked up from germline, CDR1 is SGHTA and CDR2 is FQGNSA. Written as DNA, the CDR3 is TGTGCCAGCAGCTTAGTACTTGGGAGGGAAGCTTTCTTT. It translates to CASSLVLGREAFF.

The rearrangement joins TRBV7-8 to TRBJ2-5; D unresolved. The V end was cut by 3 bases, the J end by 2 bases, with 10 bases between. This CDR3 region has 14 residues. Per germline, CDR1 SGHVS and CDR2 FQNEAQ. CDR3 DNA sequence: TGTGCCAGCAGCTTGGGCTCGCAACAAGAGACCCAGTACTTC. Protein: CASSLGSQQETQYF. The full variable domain, completed using reference TRBV7-8 and TRBJ2-5, is GAGVSQSPRYKVAKRGQDVALRCDPISGHVSLFWYQQALGQGPEFLTYFQNEAQLDKSGLPSDRFFAERPEGSVSTLKIQRTQQEDSAVYLCASSLGSQQETQYFGPGTRLLVL.

The chain's CDR3 is CASSLFPGDRSSYEQYF. The CDR3 bases are TGTGCCAGCAGCTTATTCCCCGGGGACAGGAGTTCCTACGAGCAGTACTTC. The V gene is TRBV7-9, the J gene TRBJ2-7; 8 bases fit TRBD1. CDR1 and CDR2 (germline): SEHNR, FQNEAQ (reference sequence). The CDR3 has 17 amino acids. V was clipped by 2 bases and J by 1 base; unmatched bases: 10.

The gene calls are TRBV5-1 and TRBJ1-6; D remains ambiguous. The CDR3 is 15 residues long. V was pared by 0 bases and J by 7 bases, with 11 bases between. Germline V gives CDR1 SGHRS, CDR2 YFSETQ. CDR3 amino acids: CASSLESGWNSPLHF. CDR3 nucleotide sequence: TGCGCCAGCAGCTTGGAGTCCGGGTGGAATTCACCCCTCCACTTT. Together with reference TRBV5-1 and TRBJ1-6, the CDR3 gives the full variable domain: KAGVTQTPRYLIKTRGQQVTLSCSPISGHRSVSWYQQTPGQGLQFLFEYFSETQRNKGNFPGRFSGRQFSNSRSEMNVSTLELGDSALYLCASSLESGWNSPLHFGNGTRLTVT.

This clone appeared a few times. The J gene is TRBJ2-7, the V gene TRBV30; weak D call: TRBD1 (6 bases). Trimming stripped 8 bases from V and 3 bases from J, with 14 bases between. The CDR3 has 12 amino acids. Germline V gene data show CDR1 as GTSNPN and CDR2 as SVGIG (reference sequence). The CDR3 DNA sequence: TGTGCCCTGAGGACAGTGAACTACGAGCAGTACGTC. This translates into CALRTVNYEQYV.

The chain joins TRBV7-6 to TRBJ2-2, with D tentatively TRBD1 (6 bases). The CDR3 extends over 16 amino acids. Germline V lookup: CDR1 SGHVS, CDR2 FNYEAQ. V was shortened by 4 bases and J by 1 base, with 13 bases between the two germline ends. The CDR3, as DNA: TGTGCCAGCAGCTCCCCCGGGACAAAGAACACCGGGGAGCTGTTTTTT. Translation: CASSSPGTKNTGELFF.

In this sample, this clone turned up a few times. The chain uses TRBV25-1 and TRBJ2-2, with 9 positions matching TRBD1. The V gene's germline CDR1 is MGHDK and CDR2 SYGVNS. V dropped 4 bases and J dropped 3; count of bases not matched to a gene: 3. The CDR3 runs 15 residues. The CDR3 DNA reads TGTGCCAGCAGTGCCCGGGACAGGGACACCGGGGAGCTGTTTTTT. It encodes CASSARDRDTGELFF.

The rearrangement joins TRBV29-1 to TRBJ1-3; 9 bases line up with TRBD1. The CDR3 totals 13 residues. The V and J ends lost 6 bases and 4 bases, in that order; junction bases with no gene match: 4. CDR1 is SQVTM and CDR2 is ANQGSEA in the germline V gene. This CDR3 is CSVNRGQGNTIYF. CDR3 sequence (DNA): TGCAGCGTGAACAGGGGGCAAGGAAACACCATATATTTT. Supplemented by reference TRBV29-1 and TRBJ1-3, the full variable domain reads SAVISQKPSRDICQRGTSLTIQCQVDSQVTMMFWYRQQPGQSLTLIATANQGSEATYESGFVIDKFPISRPNLTFSTLTVSNMSPEDSSIYLCSVNRGQGNTIYFGEGSWLTVV.

This chain joins TRBV5-6 and TRBJ1-5, with a weak D call TRBD1 (6 bases). This CDR3 is built from 15 residues. Trimming took off 3 bases at V and 6 bases at J, with 16 bases between the two ends. Germline V gene sequence: CDR1 SGHDT, CDR2 YYEEEE. The CDR3 sequence: CASSSNRAFSQPQHF. Here the CDR3 DNA reads TGTGCCAGCAGCTCAAACAGGGCTTTCTCTCAGCCCCAGCATTTT.

The J gene is TRBJ1-1, the V gene TRBV11-2, with D uncertain. Germline CDR1 reads SGHAT; CDR2 reads FQNNGV. CDR3 length equals 14 residues. Trimming left V 1 base short and J 3 bases short, with 9 bases between. In DNA, the CDR3 is TGTGCCAGCAGCTTAGCCGACACATACACTGAAGCTTTCTTT. Protein product: CASSLADTYTEAFF. Looking up the rest from reference TRBV11-2 and TRBJ1-1 gives the full variable domain: EAGVAQSPRYKIIEKRQSVAFWCNPISGHATLYWYQQILGQGPKLLIQFQNNGVVDDSQLPKDRFSAERLKGVDSTLKIQPAKLEDSAVYLCASSLADTYTEAFFGQGTRLTVV.

The chain couples TRBV5-4 to TRBJ2-7; 11 bases match TRBD2. The trim removed 5 bases at V and 6 bases at J, leaving 4 bases unmatched. The V gene's germline CDR1 is SGHNT and CDR2 YYREEE (reference sequence). The length of the CDR3 is 13 residues. The CDR3 DNA reads TGTGCCAGCAGGTCGGGACTAGCGGCCGAGCAGTACTTC. This encodes CASRSGLAAEQYF.

DNA for the CDR3: TGTGCCAGCAGTGCAACATTGTACACTGAAGCTTTCTTT. This codes for CASSATLYTEAFF. The chain joins TRBV6-4 to TRBJ1-1, with unresolved D. The CDR3 runs 13 residues. V was cut by 4 bases and J by 3 bases, with 9 bases left in between. CDR1 is MRHNA and CDR2 is SNTAGT in the germline V gene.

J is TRBJ2-5 and V is TRBV6-5; 9 bases are a match to TRBD1. Germline loops: CDR1 MNHEY, CDR2 SVGAGI. CDR3 length: 13 amino acids. With 6 bases clipped from V and 4 bases from J, the junction kept 3 bases outside the gene matches. The DNA for the CDR3 is TGTGCCAGCAGAGGGACAGGGAGAGAGACCCAGTACTTC. It yields the protein CASRGTGRETQYF.

The genes are TRBV12-5 and TRBJ1-1; D perhaps matches TRBD1 (5 bases). Germline V gives CDR1 LGHNT, CDR2 FRNRAP. The CDR3 contains 14 residues. V gave up 3 bases and J gave up 1 base, with 9 bases separating them. This chain's CDR3 is CASGFSTGNTEAFF. For the CDR3, the DNA is TGTGCTAGTGGTTTTAGCACAGGGAACACTGAAGCTTTCTTT.

This chain connects TRBV7-9 to TRBJ1-3, with 10 bases aligning to TRBD1. In germline, CDR1 is SEHNR, CDR2 FQNEAQ (reference sequence). This CDR3 is built from 12 residues. CDR3 region: CAGDRGGNTIYF. CDR3 DNA: TGTGCGGGGGACAGGGGCGGAAACACCATATATTTT.

The chain couples TRBV19 to TRBJ1-4; D uncertain. V was shortened by 0 bases and J by 3 bases, with 8 bases between the two germline ends. Germline CDR1 LNHDA, CDR2 SQIVND (reference sequence). The CDR3 spans 15 residues. For the CDR3, the DNA is TGTGCCAGTAGTATAGATGGAGGGCCTAATGAAAAACTGTTTTTT. Translation gives CASSIDGGPNEKLFF.